A selection of T cell receptor beta chains follows, all from one sample in a study of CD8 T cells in ankylosing spondylitis. TCRdb ran MiXCR on the 5' RACE reads and lists one entry per CDR3 protein. The sample carries a few hundred thousand distinct CDR3 sequences, 15% to 20% recorded once. The sequenced sample was blood, either unsorted or a sorted T cell fraction (not recorded which). Receptors originate from a male donor with ankylosing spondylitis or in good health (not recorded which). The CDR3 runs from the conserved cysteine through the conserved F or W. A D gene is named only where the DNA matches it firmly. Clone size is given for some rows only: seen once, a few or many times, or a class if the clone is expanded.

CDR3 DNA,CDR3 protein,V gene,D gene,J gene,clone size
TGTGCCAGCAGTGACGACCCCTCGGGTACTAATGAGCAGTTCTTC,CASSDDPSGTNEQFF,TRBV6-4,NA,TRBJ2-1,many
TGTGCCAGCAGATTGATGCCTAGCAGCCCCTCCCAAACCGGATCCTATGAGCAGTTCTTC,CASRLMPSSPSQTGSYEQFF,TRBV28,NA,TRBJ2-1,NA
TGCGCCAGCAGCCAAGGTTCACCCCTCCACTTT,CASSQGSPLHF,TRBV4-1,NA,TRBJ1-6,few
TGCAGCGTTGAGGCTAGCGGGAGGCTACAACCCTACGAGCAGTACTTC,CSVEASGRLQPYEQYF,TRBV29-1,TRBD2,TRBJ2-7,NA
TGTGCCATCAGAGACACAGTCGAACCTAGCACAGATACGCAGTATTTT,CAIRDTVEPSTDTQYF,TRBV10-3,NA,TRBJ2-3,NA
TGTGCCAGCAGCCCAGCCGGGGCAGGGATAAATGGGGCCAACGTCCTGACTTTC,CASSPAGAGINGANVLTF,TRBV12-3/TRBV12-4,NA,TRBJ2-6,NA
TGTGCCAGCAGCTTAGAAGGGTCCAATGAAAAACTGTTTTTT,CASSLEGSNEKLFF,TRBV7-9,NA,TRBJ1-4,few
TGCAGTGCCCGAGGGGGGGGCAGGTCCTACGAGCAGTACTTC,CSARGGGRSYEQYF,TRBV20-1,NA,TRBJ2-7,NA
TGTGCCAGCAGCGCTCAAAACTACGAGCAGTACTTC,CASSAQNYEQYF,TRBV13,NA,TRBJ2-7,many
TGTGCCAGCAGCTTAACCAAGATTCAGCCCCAGCATTTT,CASSLTKIQPQHF,TRBV7-8,NA,TRBJ1-5,NA
TGCAGCGCCCACACAGGCCCGGCTAACTATGGCTACACCTTC,CSAHTGPANYGYTF,TRBV29-1,NA,TRBJ1-2,many
TGCGCCAGCAGCTTGGCCGGGACAGGGAGCACAGATACGCAGTATTTT,CASSLAGTGSTDTQYF,TRBV5-1,TRBD1,TRBJ2-3,NA
TGTGCCAGCAGCTCGATTGGGGTTGCTTCCAAAAACATTCAGTACTTC,CASSSIGVASKNIQYF,TRBV7-8,NA,TRBJ2-4,few
TGTGCCAGCAGTTTGAACGGAGACTACTATGGCTACACCTTC,CASSLNGDYYGYTF,TRBV6-5,NA,TRBJ1-2,few
TGTGCCAGCAGCTTGGGGGCCGAGCAGTTCTTC,CASSLGAEQFF,TRBV7-9,NA,TRBJ2-1,many
TGTGCCACCAGTGAAGAGGACCGATCCGACCAAGAGACCCAGTACTTC,CATSEEDRSDQETQYF,TRBV24-1,NA,TRBJ2-5,many
TGTGCCAGCACCCACTATTCTCCGTTTTCGGAGCAGTTCTTC,CASTHYSPFSEQFF,TRBV12-3/TRBV12-4,NA,TRBJ2-1,few
TGTGCCAGCAGCACCCTAGGGGGTGGGGAGATGGATACGCAGTATTTT,CASSTLGGGEMDTQYF,TRBV7-3,NA,TRBJ2-3,NA
TGCAGCGTTGAACGGGTTAACCAAGAGACCCAGTACTTC,CSVERVNQETQYF,TRBV29-1,NA,TRBJ2-5,NA
TGTGGAACCGGGACTAGCGGGATGGGTGAGCAGTTCTTC,CGTGTSGMGEQFF,TRBV6-6,TRBD2,TRBJ2-1,few
TGCGCCAGCAGTCAAACCCCGGGACAGGGATTCGGTCAGCCCCAGCATTTT,CASSQTPGQGFGQPQHF,TRBV23-1,TRBD1,TRBJ1-5,few
TGTGCCAGCAGCCCTGGACAGCCGGCCCGAGGGACCGGGGAGCTGTTTTTT,CASSPGQPARGTGELFF,TRBV6-1,NA,TRBJ2-2,few
TGTGCCAGCAGTAACCTTTTGGACTCTGGGGCCAACGTCCTGACTTTC,CASSNLLDSGANVLTF,TRBV6-5,NA,TRBJ2-6,few
TGTGCCATCAGTGAAGAGACAGATACGCAGTATTTT,CAISEETDTQYF,TRBV10-3,NA,TRBJ2-3,few
TGTGCCAGCAGTTTAGAGGCCAGTGCCCTGGGGGAGCAGTACTTC,CASSLEASALGEQYF,TRBV12-3/TRBV12-4,NA,TRBJ2-7,NA
TGTGCCACCAGCAGAGATAGGCCAGGGGGGGAGACCCAGTACTTC,CATSRDRPGGETQYF,TRBV15,NA,TRBJ2-5,NA
TGTGCCAGCAGTTTGGACGGTCAAGAGACCCAGTACTTC,CASSLDGQETQYF,TRBV27,NA,TRBJ2-5,few
TGCAGCGTTGAATCCCGCCCGGGAGATGTGACAGATACGCAGTATTTT,CSVESRPGDVTDTQYF,TRBV29-1,NA,TRBJ2-3,NA
TGCAGCGTGCGTCGGGCCCCCCCCTACAATGAGCAGTTCTTC,CSVRRAPPYNEQFF,TRBV29-1,NA,TRBJ2-1,NA
TGCAGCGGCGGACTAGCGGCTTCGAATGAGCAGTTCTTC,CSGGLAASNEQFF,TRBV29-1,TRBD2,TRBJ2-1,NA
TGCAGTGCTAGGGAATCTTACGGAGAGACCCAGTACTTC,CSARESYGETQYF,TRBV20-1,NA,TRBJ2-5,NA
TGTGCCACCAGTGAGACGGATGAAAAACTGTTTTTT,CATSETDEKLFF,TRBV24-1,NA,TRBJ1-4,few
TGCGCCAGCAGCGGGCGGGGAGGCCAAGAGACCCAGTACTTC,CASSGRGGQETQYF,TRBV5-1,NA,TRBJ2-5,few
TGCGCCAGCAGCCAAGATTTTGGGGGTGAGCAGTACTTC,CASSQDFGGEQYF,TRBV4-3,NA,TRBJ2-7,NA
TGCGCCAGCAGCTTGGCTACTACTGCGAGCTCCTACAATGAGCAGTTCTTC,CASSLATTASSYNEQFF,TRBV5-1,NA,TRBJ2-1,NA
TGTGCCATCAGTGGAGGTTTGGCGGGACCAACCTACAATGAGCAGTTCTTC,CAISGGLAGPTYNEQFF,TRBV10-3,NA,TRBJ2-1,NA
TGTGCCAGCAGCCGACAGGGCACCGGGGAGCTGTTTTTT,CASSRQGTGELFF,TRBV12-3/TRBV12-4,TRBD1,TRBJ2-2,NA
TGCGCCAGCAGCCTGGGGTCAGATTACAATGAGCAGTTCTTC,CASSLGSDYNEQFF,TRBV5-1,NA,TRBJ2-1,NA
TGTGCCAGCGGATACAGCGGGATACAAGAGACCCAGTACTTC,CASGYSGIQETQYF,TRBV6-5,TRBD2,TRBJ2-5,NA
TGTGCCAGCAGCCTTCTAGCGGCTAGCTCCTACAATGAGCAGTTCTTC,CASSLLAASSYNEQFF,TRBV27,TRBD2,TRBJ2-1,NA